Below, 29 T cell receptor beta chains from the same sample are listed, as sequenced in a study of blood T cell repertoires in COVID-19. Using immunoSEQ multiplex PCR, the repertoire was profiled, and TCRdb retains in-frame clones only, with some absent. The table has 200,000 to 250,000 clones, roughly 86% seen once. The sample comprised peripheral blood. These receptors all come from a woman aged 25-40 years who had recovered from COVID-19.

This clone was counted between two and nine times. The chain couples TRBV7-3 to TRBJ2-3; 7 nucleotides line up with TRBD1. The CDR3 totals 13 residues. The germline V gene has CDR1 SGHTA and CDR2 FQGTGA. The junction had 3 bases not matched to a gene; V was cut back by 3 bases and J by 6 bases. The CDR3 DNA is TGTGCCAGCAGCTTCGGGACAGTCGATACGCAGTATTTT. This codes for CASSFGTVDTQYF.

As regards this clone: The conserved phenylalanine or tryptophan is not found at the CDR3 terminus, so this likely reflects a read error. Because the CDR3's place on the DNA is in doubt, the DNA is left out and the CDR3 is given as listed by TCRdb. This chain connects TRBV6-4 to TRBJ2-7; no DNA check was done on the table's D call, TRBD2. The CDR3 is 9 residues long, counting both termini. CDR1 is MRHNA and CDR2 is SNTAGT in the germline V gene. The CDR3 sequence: CASSDPGYR.

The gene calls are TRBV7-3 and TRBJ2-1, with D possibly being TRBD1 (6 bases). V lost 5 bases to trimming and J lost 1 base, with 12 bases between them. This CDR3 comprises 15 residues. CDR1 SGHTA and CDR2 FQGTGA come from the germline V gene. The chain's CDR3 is CASSEGQSSYNEQFF. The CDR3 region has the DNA TGTGCCAGCAGCGAAGGACAGTCTTCCTACAATGAGCAGTTCTTC.

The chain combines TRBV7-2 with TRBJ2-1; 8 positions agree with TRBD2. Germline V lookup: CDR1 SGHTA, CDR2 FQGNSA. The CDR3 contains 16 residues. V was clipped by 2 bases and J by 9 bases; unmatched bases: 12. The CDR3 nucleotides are TGTGCCAGCAGCTTACGTACCCGACTCGGGGGGGGTGAGCAGTTCTTC. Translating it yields CASSLRTRLGGGEQFF.

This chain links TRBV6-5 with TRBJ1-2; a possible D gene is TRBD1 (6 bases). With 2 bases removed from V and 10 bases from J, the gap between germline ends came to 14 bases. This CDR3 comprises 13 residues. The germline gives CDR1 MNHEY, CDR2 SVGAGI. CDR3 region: CASSYGDKTDYTF. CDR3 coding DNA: TGTGCCAGCAGTTACGGGGACAAAACAGACTACACCTTC.

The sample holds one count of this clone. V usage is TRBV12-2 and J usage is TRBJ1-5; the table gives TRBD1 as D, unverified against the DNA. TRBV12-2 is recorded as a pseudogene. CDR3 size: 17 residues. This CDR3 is CASRLYVRTGKGRPQHF. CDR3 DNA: TGTGCAAGTCGCTTATACGTGAGGACAGGGAAAGGTAGGCCCCAGCATTTT.

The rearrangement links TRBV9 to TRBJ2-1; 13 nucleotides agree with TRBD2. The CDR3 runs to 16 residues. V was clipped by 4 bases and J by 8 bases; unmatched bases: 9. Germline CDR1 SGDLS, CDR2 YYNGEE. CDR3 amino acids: CASSIRTSGGVYEQFF. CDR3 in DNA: TGTGCCAGCAGCATCCGGACTAGCGGGGGCGTCTATGAGCAGTTCTTC. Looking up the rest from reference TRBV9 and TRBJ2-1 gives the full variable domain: DSGVTQTPKHLITATGQRVTLRCSPRSGDLSVYWYQQSLDQGLQFLIQYYNGEERAKGNILERFSAQQFPDLHSELNLSSLELGDSALYFCASSIRTSGGVYEQFFGPGTRLTVL.

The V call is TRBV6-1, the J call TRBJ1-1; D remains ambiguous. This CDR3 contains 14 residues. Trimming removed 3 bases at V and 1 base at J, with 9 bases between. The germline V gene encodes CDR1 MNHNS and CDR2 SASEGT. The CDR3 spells CASSETHKNTEAFF. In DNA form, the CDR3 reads TGTGCCAGCAGTGAGACACACAAGAACACTGAAGCTTTCTTT.

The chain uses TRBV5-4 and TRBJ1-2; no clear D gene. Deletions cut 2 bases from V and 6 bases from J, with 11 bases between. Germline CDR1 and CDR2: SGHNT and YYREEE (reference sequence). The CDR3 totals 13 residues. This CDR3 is CASSFREGNGYTF. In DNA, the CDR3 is TGTGCCAGCAGCTTCCGGGAGGGTAATGGCTACACCTTC.

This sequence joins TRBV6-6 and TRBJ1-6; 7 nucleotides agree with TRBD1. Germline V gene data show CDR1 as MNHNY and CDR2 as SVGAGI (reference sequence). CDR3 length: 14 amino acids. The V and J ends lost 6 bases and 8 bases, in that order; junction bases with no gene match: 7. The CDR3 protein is CASSSTGFDSPLHF. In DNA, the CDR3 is TGTGCCAGCAGCTCGACAGGGTTCGATTCACCCCTCCACTTT.

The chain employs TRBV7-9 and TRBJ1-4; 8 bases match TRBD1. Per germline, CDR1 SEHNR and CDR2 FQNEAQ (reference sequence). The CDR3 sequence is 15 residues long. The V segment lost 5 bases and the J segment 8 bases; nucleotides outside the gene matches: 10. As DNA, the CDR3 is TGTGCCAGCAGCACCAGACAGGGGATAAACGAAAAACTGTTTTTT. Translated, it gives CASSTRQGINEKLFF.

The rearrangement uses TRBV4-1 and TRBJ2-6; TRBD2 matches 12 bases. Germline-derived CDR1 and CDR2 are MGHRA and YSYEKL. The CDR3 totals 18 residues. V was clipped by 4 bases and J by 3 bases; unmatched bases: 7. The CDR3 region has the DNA TGCGCCAGCAGCCCTAGGCTAGCGGGGGGGCTTGGGGCCAACGTCCTGACTTTC. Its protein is CASSPRLAGGLGANVLTF.

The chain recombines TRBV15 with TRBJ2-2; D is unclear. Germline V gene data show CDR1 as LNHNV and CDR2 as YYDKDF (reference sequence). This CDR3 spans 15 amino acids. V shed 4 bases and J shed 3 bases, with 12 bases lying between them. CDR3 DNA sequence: TGTGCCACCAGCAAGACCGTAGGAGACACCGGGGAGCTGTTTTTT. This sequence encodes CATSKTVGDTGELFF.

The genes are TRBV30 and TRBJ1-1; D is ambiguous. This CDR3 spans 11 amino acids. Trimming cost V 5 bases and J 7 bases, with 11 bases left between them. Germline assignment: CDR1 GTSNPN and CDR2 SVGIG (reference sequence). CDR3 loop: CAWGSSYEAFF. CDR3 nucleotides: TGTGCCTGGGGGTCCTCTTATGAAGCTTTCTTT. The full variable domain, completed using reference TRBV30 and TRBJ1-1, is SQTIHQWPATLVQPVGSPLSLECTVEGTSNPNLYWYRQAAGRGLQLLFYSVGIGQISSEVPQNLSASRPQDRQFILSSKKLLLSDSGFYLCAWGSSYEAFFGQGTRLTVV.

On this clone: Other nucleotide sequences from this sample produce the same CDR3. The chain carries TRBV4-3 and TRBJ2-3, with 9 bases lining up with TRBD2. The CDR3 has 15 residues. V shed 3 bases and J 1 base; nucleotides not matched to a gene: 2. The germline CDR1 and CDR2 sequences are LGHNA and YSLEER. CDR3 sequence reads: CASSQGLAGTDTQYF. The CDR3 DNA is TGCGCCAGCAGCCAGGGACTAGCAGGCACAGATACGCAGTATTTT.

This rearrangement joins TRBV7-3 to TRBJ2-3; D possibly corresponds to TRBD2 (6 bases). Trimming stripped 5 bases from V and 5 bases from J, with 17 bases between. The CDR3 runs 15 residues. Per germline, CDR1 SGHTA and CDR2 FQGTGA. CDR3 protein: CASSRAGGAVDTQYF. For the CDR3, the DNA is TGTGCCAGCAGCCGCGCCGGGGGAGCTGTAGATACGCAGTATTTT.

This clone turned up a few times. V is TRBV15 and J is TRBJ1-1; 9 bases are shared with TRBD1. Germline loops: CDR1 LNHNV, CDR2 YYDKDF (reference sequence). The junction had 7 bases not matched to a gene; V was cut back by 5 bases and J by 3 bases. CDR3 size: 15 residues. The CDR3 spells CATSLQGAWDTEAFF. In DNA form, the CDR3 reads TGTGCCACCAGCTTACAGGGGGCATGGGACACTGAAGCTTTCTTT.

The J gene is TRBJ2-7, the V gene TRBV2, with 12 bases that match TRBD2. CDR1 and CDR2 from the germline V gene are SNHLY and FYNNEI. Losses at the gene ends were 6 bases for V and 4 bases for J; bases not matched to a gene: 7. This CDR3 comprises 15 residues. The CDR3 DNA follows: TGTGCCAGCAGCGCCGGACTAGCGGGGATTTACGAGCAGTACTTC. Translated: CASSAGLAGIYEQYF.

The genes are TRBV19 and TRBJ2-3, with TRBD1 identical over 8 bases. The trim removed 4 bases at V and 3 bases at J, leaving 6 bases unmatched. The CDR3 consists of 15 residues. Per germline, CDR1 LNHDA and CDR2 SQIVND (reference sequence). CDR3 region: CASSNPGQATDTQYF. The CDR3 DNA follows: TGTGCCAGTAGTAACCCGGGACAGGCTACAGATACGCAGTATTTT. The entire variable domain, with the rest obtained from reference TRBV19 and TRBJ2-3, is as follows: DGGITQSPKYLFRKEGQNVTLSCEQNLNHDAMYWYRQDPGQGLRLIYYSQIVNDFQKGDIAEGYSVSREKKESFPLTVTSAQKNPTAFYLCASSNPGQATDTQYFGPGTRLTVL.

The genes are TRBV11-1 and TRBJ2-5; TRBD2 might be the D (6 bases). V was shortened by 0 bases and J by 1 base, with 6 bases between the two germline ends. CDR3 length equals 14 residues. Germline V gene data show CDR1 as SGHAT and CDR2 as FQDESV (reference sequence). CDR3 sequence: CASSLASGQETQYF. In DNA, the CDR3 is TGTGCCAGCAGCTTAGCTAGCGGCCAAGAGACCCAGTACTTC.

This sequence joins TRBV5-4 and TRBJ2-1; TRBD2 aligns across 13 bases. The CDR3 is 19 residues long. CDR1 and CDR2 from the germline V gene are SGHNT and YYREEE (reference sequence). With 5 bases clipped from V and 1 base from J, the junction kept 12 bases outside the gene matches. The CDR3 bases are TGTGCCAGCAGTCCGGGGCGGGGGACTAGCGGGGTGTCCTACAATGAGCAGTTCTTC. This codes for CASSPGRGTSGVSYNEQFF.

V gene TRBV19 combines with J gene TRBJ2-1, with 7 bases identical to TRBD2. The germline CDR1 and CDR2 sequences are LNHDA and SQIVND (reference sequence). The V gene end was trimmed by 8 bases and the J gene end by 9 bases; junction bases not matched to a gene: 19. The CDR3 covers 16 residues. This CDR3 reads CASGDYSEHLGGEQFF. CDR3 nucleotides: TGTGCCAGTGGGGACTACTCCGAACACTTGGGGGGTGAGCAGTTCTTC.

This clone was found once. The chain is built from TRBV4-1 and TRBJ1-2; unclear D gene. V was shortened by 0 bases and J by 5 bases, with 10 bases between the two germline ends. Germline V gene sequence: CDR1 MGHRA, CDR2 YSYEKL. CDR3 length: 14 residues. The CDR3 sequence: CASSQELSLYGYTF. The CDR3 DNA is TGCGCCAGCAGCCAAGAATTATCTTTGTATGGCTACACCTTC.

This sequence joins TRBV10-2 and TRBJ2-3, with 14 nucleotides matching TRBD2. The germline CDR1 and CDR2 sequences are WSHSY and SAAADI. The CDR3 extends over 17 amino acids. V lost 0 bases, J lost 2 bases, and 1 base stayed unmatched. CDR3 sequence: CASSESGLAGATDTQYF. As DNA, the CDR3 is TGCGCCAGCAGTGAGTCGGGACTAGCGGGGGCCACAGATACGCAGTATTTT.

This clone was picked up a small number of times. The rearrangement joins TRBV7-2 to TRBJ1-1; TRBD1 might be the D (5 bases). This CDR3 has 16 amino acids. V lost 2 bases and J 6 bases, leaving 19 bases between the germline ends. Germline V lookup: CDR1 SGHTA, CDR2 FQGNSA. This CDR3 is CASSLLPPGSGAEAFF. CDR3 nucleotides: TGTGCCAGCAGCTTATTGCCCCCGGGATCGGGGGCTGAAGCTTTCTTT.

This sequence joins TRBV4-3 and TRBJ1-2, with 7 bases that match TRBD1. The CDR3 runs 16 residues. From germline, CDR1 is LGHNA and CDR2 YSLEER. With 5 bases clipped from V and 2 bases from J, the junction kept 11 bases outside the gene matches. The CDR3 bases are TGCGCCAGCAGCGCCGACAGGGCGGTTTTCAACTATGGCTACACCTTC. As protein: CASSADRAVFNYGYTF.

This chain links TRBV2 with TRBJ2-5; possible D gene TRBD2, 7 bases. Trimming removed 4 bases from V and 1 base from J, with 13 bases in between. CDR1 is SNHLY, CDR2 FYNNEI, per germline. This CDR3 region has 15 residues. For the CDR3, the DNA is TGTGCCAGCAGTGTCTCGGCGGGGGCCCAAGAGACCCAGTACTTC. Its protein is CASSVSAGAQETQYF. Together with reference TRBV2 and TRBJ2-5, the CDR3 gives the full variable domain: EPEVTQTPSHQVTQMGQEVILRCVPISNHLYFYWYRQILGQKVEFLVSFYNNEISEKSEIFDDQFSVERPDGSNFTLKIRSTKLEDSAMYFCASSVSAGAQETQYFGPGTRLLVL.

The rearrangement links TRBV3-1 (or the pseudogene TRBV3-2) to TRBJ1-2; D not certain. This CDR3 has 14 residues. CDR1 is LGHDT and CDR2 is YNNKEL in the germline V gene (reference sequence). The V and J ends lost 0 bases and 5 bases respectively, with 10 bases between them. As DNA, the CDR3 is TGTGCCAGCAGCCAAGAAGTAACAGCTTATGGCTACACCTTC. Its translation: CASSQEVTAYGYTF.

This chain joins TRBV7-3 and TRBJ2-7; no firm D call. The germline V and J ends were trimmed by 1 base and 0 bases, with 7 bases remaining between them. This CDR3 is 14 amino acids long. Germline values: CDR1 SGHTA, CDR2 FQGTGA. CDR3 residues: CASSLSPGSYEQYF. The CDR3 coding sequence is TGTGCCAGCAGCTTAAGCCCAGGCTCCTACGAGCAGTACTTC.